A single sample is the source of the 25 T cell receptor beta chains below, sequenced in a study of blood T cell repertoires in COVID-19. TCRdb keeps only in-frame clones here, not all; method: immunoSEQ multiplex PCR. The profile shows more than 300,000 clones, more than 75% of them singletons. The specimen was PBMCs or T cells enriched from blood (not recorded which). The origin of the receptors is a woman between 18 and 29 years old who had recovered from COVID-19.

The rearrangement links TRBV2 to TRBJ2-7; TRBD1 aligns across 7 bases. V gave up 6 bases and J gave up 5 bases; unmatched junction bases: 10. The CDR3 runs 14 residues. Germline CDR1 and CDR2: SNHLY and FYNNEI. The CDR3 DNA reads as TGTGCCAGCAGCCCACGAAAGACAGGGAACGAGCAGTACTTC. It codes for CASSPRKTGNEQYF.

This chain connects TRBV19 to TRBJ1-2; 9 bases agree with TRBD1. J gave up 3 bases and V 3 bases, and 8 bases lay outside the gene matches. The CDR3 spans 16 residues. CDR1 is LNHDA and CDR2 is SQIVND in the germline V gene (reference sequence). The CDR3 DNA reads TGTGCCAGTAGTATCAAGGGGACAGGGTCGTACTATGGCTACACCTTC. Translating it yields CASSIKGTGSYYGYTF.

The rearrangement links TRBV4-2 to TRBJ2-7, with 8 bases matching TRBD2. Germline V gives CDR1 LGHNA, CDR2 YNFKEQ. J gave up 0 bases and V 5 bases, and 15 bases lay outside the gene matches. This CDR3 contains 18 residues. The CDR3: CASSSQGGSGDPSYEQYF. The CDR3 DNA sequence: TGTGCCAGCAGCTCCCAAGGGGGTAGCGGGGACCCCTCCTACGAGCAGTACTTC.

The J gene is TRBJ1-2, the V gene TRBV5-6; perhaps TRBD1 as D (5 bases). The CDR3 spans 18 residues. CDR1 is SGHDT, CDR2 YYEEEE, per germline. V was clipped by 4 bases and J by 8 bases, with 30 bases between them. CDR3 bases: TGTGCCAGCAGCCCGATTCGCGGGACGAAGGACCTCTATTACGGCTACACCTTC. The encoded protein is CASSPIRGTKDLYYGYTF. The variable domain in full, completed from reference TRBV5-6 and TRBJ1-2, reads DAGVTQSPTHLIKTRGQQVTLRCSPKSGHDTVSWYQQALGQGPQFIFQYYEEEERQRGNFPDRFSGHQFPNYSSELNVNALLLGDSALYLCASSPIRGTKDLYYGYTFGSGTRLTVV.

The rearrangement joins TRBV7-9 to TRBJ1-4; D gene unclear. CDR3 length equals 14 residues. The germline CDR1 and CDR2 sequences are SEHNR and FQNEAQ (reference sequence). Trimming took off 2 bases at V and 8 bases at J, with 12 bases between the two ends. This chain's CDR3 is CASSLTLREEKLFF. Written as DNA, the CDR3 is TGTGCCAGCAGCTTAACCCTGAGGGAAGAAAAACTGTTTTTT.

This chain connects TRBV3-1 (or the pseudogene TRBV3-2) to TRBJ1-3; TRBD1 agrees at 9 bases. There are 16 residues in the CDR3. Trimming cost V 2 bases and J 0 bases; bases outside gene matches: 2. Germline values: CDR1 LGHDT, CDR2 YNNKEL (reference sequence). This CDR3 reads CASSQRTGASGNTIYF. In DNA form, the CDR3 reads TGTGCCAGCAGCCAAAGGACAGGGGCCTCTGGAAACACCATATATTTT.

This chain joins TRBV5-1 and TRBJ2-7, with 8 positions matching TRBD1. CDR3 length: 16 residues. V lost 3 bases and J lost 0; bases outside the gene matches: 8. The germline gives CDR1 SGHRS, CDR2 YFSETQ. CDR3 amino acids: CASSSLFGTGSYEQYF. DNA for the CDR3: TGCGCCAGCAGCTCCCTCTTTGGGACAGGCTCCTACGAGCAGTACTTC.

The genes are TRBV6-2 or TRBV6-3 and TRBJ1-6; TRBD1 matches at 10 bases. Germline CDR1 MNHEY, CDR2 SVGEGT. Germline trimming cut 5 bases from V and 7 bases from J; bases unmatched to any gene: 2. This CDR3 has 14 amino acids. CDR3 coding DNA: TGTGCCAGCAGTCTGGACAGGGGGAATTCACCCCTCCACTTT. It specifies CASSLDRGNSPLHF.

The J gene is TRBJ1-5, the V gene TRBV6-2 or TRBV6-3, with TRBD1 matching over 8 bases. Germline V gene data show CDR1 as MNHEY and CDR2 as SVGEGT. This CDR3 spans 18 amino acids. After removal of 2 bases from V and 0 bases from J, the junction contained 9 bases not matched to a gene. The CDR3 loop is CASSYLETGAYSNQPQHF. The CDR3 nucleotides are TGTGCCAGCAGTTACCTAGAGACAGGGGCCTATAGCAATCAGCCCCAGCATTTT.

This clone has just a few counts. The chain joins TRBV2 to TRBJ1-6, with TRBD1 as a possible D gene (6 bases). Germline V gene lookup returns CDR1 SNHLY and CDR2 FYNNEI. This CDR3 region has 15 residues. The V end was cut by 6 bases, the J end by 10 bases, with 19 bases between. The CDR3 sequence is CASRGGESWGSPLHF. CDR3 in DNA: TGTGCCAGCAGAGGGGGGGAATCTTGGGGATCACCCCTCCACTTT.

This clone was detected only once. The rearrangement joins TRBV7-9 to TRBJ1-6; D perhaps matches TRBD1 (6 bases). The CDR3 is 14 amino acids. CDR1 is SEHNR, CDR2 FQNEAQ, per germline (reference sequence). V was clipped by 1 base and J by 10 bases, with 11 bases between them. The CDR3 loop is CASSLGRGGSPLHF. The CDR3 coding sequence is TGTGCCAGCAGCTTAGGGAGGGGGGGCTCACCCCTCCACTTT.

This clone has only one observation. The genes are TRBV10-3 and TRBJ2-4, with D uncertain. The CDR3 is 13 amino acids. V lost 3 bases and J lost 9, with 12 bases in between. Germline CDR1 ENHRY, CDR2 SYGVKD. CDR3 sequence (DNA): TGTGCCATCAGTGACCCCAATACGGGCATTCAGTACTTC. Translated, it gives CAISDPNTGIQYF.

The chain joins TRBV7-3 to TRBJ2-2; the match to TRBD2 covers 7 bases. This CDR3 comprises 14 residues. CDR1 is SGHTA and CDR2 is FQGTGA in the germline V gene. With V trimmed by 4 bases and J by 5 bases, 4 bases remained unmatched. CDR3 region: CASSSRTRTGELFF. CDR3 in DNA: TGTGCCAGCAGCTCGAGGACTAGGACCGGGGAGCTGTTTTTT. Variable domain in full (rest from reference TRBV7-3 and TRBJ2-2): GAGVSQTPSNKVTEKGKYVELRCDPISGHTALYWYRQSLGQGPEFLIYFQGTGAADDSGLPNDRFFAVRPEGSVSTLKIQRTERGDSAVYLCASSSRTRTGELFFGEGSRLTVL.

This chain uses TRBV2 with TRBJ1-1; 9 bases map to TRBD1. The CDR3 runs to 14 residues. After removal of 5 bases from V and 1 base from J, the junction contained 2 bases not matched to a gene. Germline CDR1 is SNHLY and CDR2 is FYNNEI. The CDR3 DNA is TGTGCCAGCAGTACACAGGGGGCGAACACTGAAGCTTTCTTT. This translates into CASSTQGANTEAFF.

This sequence joins TRBV5-1 and TRBJ1-4; D perhaps matches TRBD1 (5 bases). The CDR3 is 16 amino acids. V lost 0 bases to trimming and J lost 0 bases, with 9 bases between them. The V gene's germline CDR1 is SGHRS and CDR2 YFSETQ. CDR3 loop: CASSLGQGATNEKLFF. The CDR3 region has the DNA TGCGCCAGCAGCTTGGGTCAGGGCGCAACTAATGAAAAACTGTTTTTT.

The chain links TRBV6-5 to TRBJ1-2; D is ambiguous. Germline lookup yields CDR1 MNHEY and CDR2 SVGAGI. V lost 6 bases and J lost 7, with 15 bases in between. This CDR3 comprises 13 residues. The CDR3 DNA is TGTGCCAGCAGCCCGGAGAGGATGAGTGGCTACACCTTC. Translating it yields CASSPERMSGYTF.

The V gene is TRBV2, the J gene TRBJ1-5; 8 nucleotides agree with TRBD1. CDR1 SNHLY and CDR2 FYNNEI come from the germline V gene. The CDR3 has 14 residues. Trimming cost V 6 bases and J 2 bases; bases outside gene matches: 3. The CDR3 DNA sequence: TGTGCCAGCAGCCCGACAGGGGGCAATCAGCCCCAGCATTTT. Its protein product is CASSPTGGNQPQHF.

The CDR3 DNA follows: TGTGCCAGCAGTAGCCCAACTGAAGCTTTCTTT. It specifies CASSSPTEAFF. The chain combines TRBV27 with TRBJ1-1; D call uncertain. CDR3 length: 11 amino acids. The germline CDR1 and CDR2 sequences are MNHEY and SMNVEV (reference sequence). V was pared by 5 bases and J by 5 bases, with 6 bases between.

The chain has TRBV6-2 or TRBV6-3 and TRBJ1-5, with a possible D match to TRBD1 (5 bases). This CDR3 has 15 amino acids. Germline CDR1 is MNHEY and CDR2 is SVGEGT. The V end was cut by 4 bases, the J end by 3 bases, with 13 bases between. The CDR3 loop reads CASSSFDSLNQPQHF. Here the CDR3 DNA reads TGTGCCAGCAGTTCCTTCGACAGCCTCAATCAGCCCCAGCATTTT.

The chain employs TRBV30 and TRBJ2-3, with a weak D call TRBD1 (5 bases). CDR3 length equals 11 residues. Germline lookup yields CDR1 GTSNPN and CDR2 SVGIG (reference sequence). V was clipped by 2 bases and J by 6 bases, with 6 bases between them. The CDR3 protein is CAWSKGDTQYF. CDR3 coding DNA: TGTGCCTGGAGTAAGGGGGATACGCAGTATTTT.

V and J are TRBV6-5 and TRBJ1-2, with TRBD1 matching over 7 bases. Looked up from germline, CDR1 is MNHEY and CDR2 is SVGAGI. With V trimmed by 4 bases and J by 5 bases, 10 bases remained unmatched. CDR3 length: 15 residues. The CDR3 region is CASSFTPGQTYGYTF. CDR3 sequence (DNA): TGTGCCAGCAGTTTCACGCCGGGACAGACGTATGGCTACACCTTC.

The gene calls are TRBV5-1 and TRBJ2-7; D is ambiguous. Germline V gene lookup returns CDR1 SGHRS and CDR2 YFSETQ. CDR3 length: 11 residues. The V and J ends lost 4 bases and 3 bases respectively, with 5 bases between them. The CDR3 DNA sequence: TGCGCCAGCAGCGCAGGCTACGAGCAGTACTTC. It codes for CASSAGYEQYF. The complete variable domain, with remaining parts taken from reference TRBV5-1 and TRBJ2-7, reads KAGVTQTPRYLIKTRGQQVTLSCSPISGHRSVSWYQQTPGQGLQFLFEYFSETQRNKGNFPGRFSGRQFSNSRSEMNVSTLELGDSALYLCASSAGYEQYFGPGTRLTVT.

The chain joins TRBV18 to TRBJ2-7, with TRBD1 matching over 7 bases. V shed 5 bases and J 2 bases; nucleotides not matched to a gene: 3. The germline CDR1 and CDR2 sequences are KGHSH and LQKENI. CDR3 length: 13 residues. Here the CDR3 DNA reads TGTGCCAGCTCAGACAGGGATGCCTACGAGCAGTACTTC. This gives the protein CASSDRDAYEQYF. The full variable domain, rest sourced from reference TRBV18 and TRBJ2-7, is NAGVMQNPRHLVRRRGQEARLRCSPMKGHSHVYWYRQLPEEGLKFMVYLQKENIIDESGMPKERFSAEFPKEGPSILRIQQVVRGDSAAYFCASSDRDAYEQYFGPGTRLTVT.

The chain links TRBV5-5 to TRBJ2-1; 8 nucleotides agree with TRBD2. The CDR3 length is 13 residues. The germline V gene has CDR1 SGHKS and CDR2 YYEKEE (reference sequence). Unmatched junction bases numbered 6, after V lost 6 bases and J lost 7 bases. CDR3 region: CASTQGTRNEQFF. DNA for the CDR3: TGTGCCAGCACCCAGGGGACTAGGAATGAGCAGTTCTTC.

This clone showed up just once. The chain carries TRBV19 and TRBJ1-2; tentatively, D is TRBD1 (5 bases). Trimming stripped 11 bases from V and 8 bases from J, with 12 bases between. Germline V gene lookup returns CDR1 LNHDA and CDR2 SQIVND (reference sequence). The CDR3 is 10 residues long. The CDR3 region has the DNA TGTGCCTCTTACGGGGGAGGCTACACCTTC. It translates to CASYGGGYTF.